This TCR beta chain was documented in a study of beta chain features in type 1 diabetes. Findings of the study overall: Type 1 diabetes patients had fewer VDJ junction insertions and more deletions.

Comment on this clone: Its antigen is unknown.

TCRB transcripts that were expressed got sequenced, as all of the isolated RNA had been reverse transcribed. Naive, central memory and regulatory T cell samples came to a mean of roughly 4 million reads. The repertoire was sequenced with immunoSEQ multiplex PCR; TCRdb's copy has only in-frame clones and lacks some. The sample has under 950,000 clones; roughly a sixth are singletons. The sample comprised naive CD4+ T cells from blood. This clonotype was obtained from a woman in her late teens or twenties in good health.

CDR3 nucleotide sequence: TGTGCCAGCACCGACGGAGGACTAGCGGGAGTACAGGAGACCCAGTACTTC. It specifies CASTDGGLAGVQETQYF. This chain uses TRBV7-9 with TRBJ2-5, with TRBD2 matching over 13 bases. Trimming took 7 bases from V and 5 from J; bases not matched to a gene: 13. Germline lookup yields CDR1 SEHNR and CDR2 FQNEAQ (reference sequence). This CDR3 has 17 residues.